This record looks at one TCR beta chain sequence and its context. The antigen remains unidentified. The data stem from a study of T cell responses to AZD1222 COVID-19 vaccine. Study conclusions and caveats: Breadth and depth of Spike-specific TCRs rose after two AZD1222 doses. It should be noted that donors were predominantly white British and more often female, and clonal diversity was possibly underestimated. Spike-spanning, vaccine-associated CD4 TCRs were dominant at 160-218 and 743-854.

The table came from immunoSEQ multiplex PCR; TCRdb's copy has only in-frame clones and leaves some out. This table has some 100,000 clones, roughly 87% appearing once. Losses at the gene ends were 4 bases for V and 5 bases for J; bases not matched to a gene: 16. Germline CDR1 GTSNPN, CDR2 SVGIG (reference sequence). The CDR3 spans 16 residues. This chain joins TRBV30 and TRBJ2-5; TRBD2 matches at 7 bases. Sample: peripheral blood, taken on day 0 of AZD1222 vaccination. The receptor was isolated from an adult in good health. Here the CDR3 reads CAWNEGISGVQETQYF. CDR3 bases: TGTGCCTGGAATGAAGGGATAAGCGGGGTTCAGGAGACCCAGTACTTC.